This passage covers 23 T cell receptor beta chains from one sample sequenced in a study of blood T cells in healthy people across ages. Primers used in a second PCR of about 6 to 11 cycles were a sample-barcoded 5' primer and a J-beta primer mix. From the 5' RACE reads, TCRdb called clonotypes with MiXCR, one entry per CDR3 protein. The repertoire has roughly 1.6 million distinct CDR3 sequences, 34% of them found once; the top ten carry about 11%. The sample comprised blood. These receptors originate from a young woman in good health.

CDR3 in amino acids: CASSAGLAGARGHEQFF. DNA for the CDR3: TGTGCCAGCAGCGCGGGACTAGCGGGGGCACGAGGCCATGAGCAGTTCTTC. The V call is TRBV9, the J call TRBJ2-1; 14 nucleotides agree with TRBD2. Germline CDR1 and CDR2: SGDLS and YYNGEE. The CDR3 has 17 amino acids. After removal of 3 bases from V and 8 bases from J, the junction contained 10 bases not matched to a gene.

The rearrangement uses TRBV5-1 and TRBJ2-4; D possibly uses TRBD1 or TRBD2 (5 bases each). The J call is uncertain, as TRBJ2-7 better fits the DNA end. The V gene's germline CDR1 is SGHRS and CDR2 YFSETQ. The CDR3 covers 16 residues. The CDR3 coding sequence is TGCGCCAGCAGCTATCAGCCGGGACGGTTCGACTACGAGCAGTACTTC. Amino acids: CASSYQPGRFDYEQYF.

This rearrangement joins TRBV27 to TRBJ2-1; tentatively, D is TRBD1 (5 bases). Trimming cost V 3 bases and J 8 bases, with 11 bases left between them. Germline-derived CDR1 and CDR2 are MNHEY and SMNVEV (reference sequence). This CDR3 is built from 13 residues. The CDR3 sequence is CASSFPGWDEQFF. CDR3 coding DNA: TGTGCCAGCAGTTTCCCAGGGTGGGATGAGCAGTTCTTC.

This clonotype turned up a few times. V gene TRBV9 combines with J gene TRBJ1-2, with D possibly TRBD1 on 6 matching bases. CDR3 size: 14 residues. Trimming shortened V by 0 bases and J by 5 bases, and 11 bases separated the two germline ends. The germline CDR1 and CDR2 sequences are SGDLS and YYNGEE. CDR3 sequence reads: CASSVGGPGYGYTF. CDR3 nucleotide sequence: TGTGCCAGCAGCGTAGGGGGGCCCGGGTATGGCTACACCTTC.

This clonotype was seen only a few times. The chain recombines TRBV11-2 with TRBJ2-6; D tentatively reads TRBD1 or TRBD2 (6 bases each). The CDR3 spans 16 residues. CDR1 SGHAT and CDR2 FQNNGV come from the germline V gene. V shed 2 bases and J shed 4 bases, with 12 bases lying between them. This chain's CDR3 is CASSLFRGQGANVLTF. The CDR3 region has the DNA TGTGCCAGCAGCTTATTCCGGGGGCAGGGGGCCAACGTCCTGACTTTC.

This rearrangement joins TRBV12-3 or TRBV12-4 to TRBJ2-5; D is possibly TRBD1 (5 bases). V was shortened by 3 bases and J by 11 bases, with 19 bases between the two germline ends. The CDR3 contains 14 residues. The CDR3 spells CASSFSEGAYGQYF. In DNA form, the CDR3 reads TGTGCCAGCAGTTTTTCCGAAGGGGCCTACGGGCAGTACTTC.

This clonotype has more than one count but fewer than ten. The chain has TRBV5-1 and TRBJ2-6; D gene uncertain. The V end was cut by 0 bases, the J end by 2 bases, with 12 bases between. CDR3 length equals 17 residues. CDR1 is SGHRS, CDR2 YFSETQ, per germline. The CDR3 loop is CASSLEVPTAGANVLTF. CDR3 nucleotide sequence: TGCGCCAGCAGCTTGGAGGTGCCGACTGCTGGGGCCAACGTCCTGACTTTC.

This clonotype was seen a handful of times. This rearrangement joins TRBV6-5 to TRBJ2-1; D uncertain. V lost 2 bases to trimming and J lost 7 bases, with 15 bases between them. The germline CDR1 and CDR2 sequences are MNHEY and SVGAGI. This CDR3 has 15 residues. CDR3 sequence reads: CASSYSRTQGNEQFF. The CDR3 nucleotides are TGTGCCAGCAGTTACAGTCGGACCCAAGGAAATGAGCAGTTCTTC.

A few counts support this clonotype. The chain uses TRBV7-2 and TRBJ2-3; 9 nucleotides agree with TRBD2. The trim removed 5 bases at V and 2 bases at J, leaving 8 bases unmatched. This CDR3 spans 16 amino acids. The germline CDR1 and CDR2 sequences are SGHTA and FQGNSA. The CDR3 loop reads CASSPPSGGPTDTQYF. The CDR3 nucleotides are TGTGCCAGCAGCCCGCCGAGCGGGGGGCCCACAGATACGCAGTATTTT. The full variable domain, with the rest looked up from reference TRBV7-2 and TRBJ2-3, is GAGVSQSPSNKVTEKGKDVELRCDPISGHTALYWYRQSLGQGLEFLIYFQGNSAPDKSGLPSDRFSAERTGGSVSTLTIQRTQQEDSAVYLCASSPPSGGPTDTQYFGPGTRLTVL.

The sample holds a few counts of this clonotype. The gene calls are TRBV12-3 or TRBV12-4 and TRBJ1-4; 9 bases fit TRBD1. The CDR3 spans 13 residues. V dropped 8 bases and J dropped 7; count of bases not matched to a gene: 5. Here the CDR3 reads CASQTGGGEKLFF. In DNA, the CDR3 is TGTGCCAGCCAAACAGGGGGCGGTGAAAAACTGTTTTTT.

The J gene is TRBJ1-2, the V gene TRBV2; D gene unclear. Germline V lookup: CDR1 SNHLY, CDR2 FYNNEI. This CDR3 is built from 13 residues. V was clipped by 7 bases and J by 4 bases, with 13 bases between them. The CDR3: CASNYEGSYGYTF. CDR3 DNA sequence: TGTGCCAGCAACTATGAGGGCAGCTATGGCTACACCTTC.

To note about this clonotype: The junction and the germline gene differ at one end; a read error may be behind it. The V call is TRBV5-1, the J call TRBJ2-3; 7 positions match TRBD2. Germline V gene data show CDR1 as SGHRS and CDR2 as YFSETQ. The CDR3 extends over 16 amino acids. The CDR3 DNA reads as TGCGCCAGCAGCAGCGAAGGGGACTACGGCACAGATGCGCAGTATTTT. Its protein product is CASSSEGDYGTDAQYF.

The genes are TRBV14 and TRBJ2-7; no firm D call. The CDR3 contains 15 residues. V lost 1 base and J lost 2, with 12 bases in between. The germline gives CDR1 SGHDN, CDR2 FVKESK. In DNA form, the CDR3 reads TGTGCCAGCAGCCAAGGTACGGATTACACCTACGAGCAGTACTTC. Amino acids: CASSQGTDYTYEQYF.

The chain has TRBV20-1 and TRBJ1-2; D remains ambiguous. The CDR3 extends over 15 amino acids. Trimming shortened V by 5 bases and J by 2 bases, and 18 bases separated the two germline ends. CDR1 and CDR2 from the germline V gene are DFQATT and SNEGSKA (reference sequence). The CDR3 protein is CSAGPEMVRNYGYTF. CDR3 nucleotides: TGCAGTGCTGGACCCGAAATGGTACGAAACTATGGCTACACCTTC.

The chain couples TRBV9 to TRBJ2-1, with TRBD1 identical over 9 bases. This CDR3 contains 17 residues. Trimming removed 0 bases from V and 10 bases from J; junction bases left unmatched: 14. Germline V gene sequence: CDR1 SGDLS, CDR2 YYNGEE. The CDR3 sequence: CASSVAASTGGFGEQFF. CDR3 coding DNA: TGTGCCAGCAGCGTAGCCGCTTCGACAGGGGGGTTTGGGGAGCAGTTCTTC. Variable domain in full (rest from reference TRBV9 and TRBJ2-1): DSGVTQTPKHLITATGQRVTLRCSPRSGDLSVYWYQQSLDQGLQFLIQYYNGEERAKGNILERFSAQQFPDLHSELNLSSLELGDSALYFCASSVAASTGGFGEQFFGPGTRLTVL.

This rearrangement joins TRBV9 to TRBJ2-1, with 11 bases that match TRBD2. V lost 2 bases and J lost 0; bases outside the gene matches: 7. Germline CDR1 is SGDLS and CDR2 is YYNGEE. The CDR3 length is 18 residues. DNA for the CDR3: TGTGCCAGCAGCGTTAGCGGGGGGGCGCCCAGCTCCTACAATGAGCAGTTCTTC. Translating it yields CASSVSGGAPSSYNEQFF.

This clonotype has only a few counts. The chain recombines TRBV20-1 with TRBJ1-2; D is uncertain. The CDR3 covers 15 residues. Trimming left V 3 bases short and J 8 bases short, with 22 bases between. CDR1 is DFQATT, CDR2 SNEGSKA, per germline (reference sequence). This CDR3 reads CSASPDVSPLRGYTF. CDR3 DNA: TGCAGTGCTAGTCCGGACGTCAGTCCCCTTCGGGGCTACACCTTC.

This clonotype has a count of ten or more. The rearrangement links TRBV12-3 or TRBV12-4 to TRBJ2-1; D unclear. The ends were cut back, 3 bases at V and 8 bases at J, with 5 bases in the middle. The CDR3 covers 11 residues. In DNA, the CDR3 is TGTGCCAGCAGTTTGACCCATGAGCAGTTCTTC. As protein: CASSLTHEQFF.

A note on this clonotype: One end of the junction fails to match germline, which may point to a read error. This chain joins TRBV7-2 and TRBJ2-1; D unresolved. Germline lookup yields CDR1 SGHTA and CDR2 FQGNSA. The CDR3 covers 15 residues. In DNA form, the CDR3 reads TGTGCCGGCAGCTTGGCGGTTAGCTCCTACAATGAGCAGTTCTTC. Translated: CAGSLAVSSYNEQFF.

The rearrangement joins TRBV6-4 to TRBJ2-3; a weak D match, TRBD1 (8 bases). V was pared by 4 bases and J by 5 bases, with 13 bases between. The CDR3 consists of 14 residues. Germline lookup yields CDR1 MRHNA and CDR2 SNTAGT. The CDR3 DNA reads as TGTGCCAGCAGTGCACAGGGGGAGGGAGATACGCAGTATTTT. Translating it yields CASSAQGEGDTQYF.

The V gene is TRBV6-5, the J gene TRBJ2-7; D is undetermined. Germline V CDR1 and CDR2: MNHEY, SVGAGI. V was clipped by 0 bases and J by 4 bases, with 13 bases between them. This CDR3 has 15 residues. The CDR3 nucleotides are TGTGCCAGCAGTTACTCTGGGCCTTTCGGGTACGAGCAGTACTTC. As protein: CASSYSGPFGYEQYF.

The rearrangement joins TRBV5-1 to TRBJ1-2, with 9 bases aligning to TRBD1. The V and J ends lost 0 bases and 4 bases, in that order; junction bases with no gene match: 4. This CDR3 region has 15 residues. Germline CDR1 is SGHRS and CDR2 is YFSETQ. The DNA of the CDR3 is TGCGCCAGCAGCTTGGCCGGGACAGGGACCTATGGCTACACCTTC. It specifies CASSLAGTGTYGYTF. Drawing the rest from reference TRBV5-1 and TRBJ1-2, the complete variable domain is KAGVTQTPRYLIKTRGQQVTLSCSPISGHRSVSWYQQTPGQGLQFLFEYFSETQRNKGNFPGRFSGRQFSNSRSEMNVSTLELGDSALYLCASSLAGTGTYGYTFGSGTRLTVV.

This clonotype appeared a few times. The CDR3 is CASSSIPAKSYEQYF. In DNA, the CDR3 is TGTGCCAGCAGCTCGATCCCGGCCAAATCCTACGAGCAGTACTTC. The chain has TRBV11-2 and TRBJ2-7; no reliable D call. The CDR3 loop spans 15 amino acids. CDR1 and CDR2 from the germline V gene are SGHAT and FQNNGV. Trimming took off 4 bases at V and 1 base at J, with 14 bases between the two ends.